The 27 T cell receptor beta chains below come from one sample, sequenced in a study of type 1 regulatory T cells. Antigen specificity for these receptors is unknown. TCRdb fed the reads into MiXCR, producing one record per CDR3 protein. The sample contains around 69,000 distinct CDR3 sequences, 55% to 80% of which appear only once. The sequenced material came from cultured T cells, either the whole culture or a sorted T cell fraction (not recorded which). The subset was: Tr1-enriched cell product generated in vitro against host alloantigens. The receptors were gathered from a human donor in good health.

The rearrangement uses TRBV20-1 and TRBJ1-3; no reliable D call. V gave up 6 bases and J gave up 4 bases, with 10 bases separating them. This CDR3 spans 12 amino acids. The germline V gene has CDR1 DFQATT and CDR2 SNEGSKA (reference sequence). This CDR3 reads CSAMTTGNTIYF. Written as DNA, the CDR3 is TGCAGTGCAATGACGACCGGAAACACCATATATTTT.

This clonotype is a singleton in its sample. The chain recombines TRBV5-5 with TRBJ2-5; D is unclear. CDR3 size: 13 residues. Germline V gene lookup returns CDR1 SGHKS and CDR2 YYEKEE (reference sequence). V was clipped by 2 bases and J by 1 base, with 6 bases between them. In DNA form, the CDR3 reads TGTGCCAGCAGCTTTGGTCCCCAAGAGACCCAGTACTTC. Its translation: CASSFGPQETQYF.

In this sample, this clonotype turned up once. The chain couples TRBV19 to TRBJ2-5; D uncertain. This CDR3 contains 13 residues. Germline CDR1 and CDR2: LNHDA and SQIVND (reference sequence). V lost 5 bases, J lost 5 bases, and 12 bases lay in between. The CDR3 is CASSFAARETQYF. CDR3 sequence (DNA): TGTGCCAGTAGTTTCGCGGCGCGGGAGACCCAGTACTTC.

This chain links TRBV3-1 with TRBJ1-1; D is unclear. V lost 0 bases and J 8 bases, leaving 4 bases between the germline ends. Germline CDR1 is LGHDT and CDR2 is YNNKEL (reference sequence). CDR3 length: 11 amino acids. The CDR3 region is CASSQEGEAFF. In DNA, the CDR3 is TGTGCCAGCAGCCAAGAAGGGGAAGCTTTCTTT.

Only a few counts were recorded for this clonotype. The J gene is TRBJ1-2, the V gene TRBV20-1, with D maybe TRBD1 (6 bases). Trimming shortened V by 6 bases and J by 4 bases, and 9 bases separated the two germline ends. The CDR3 has 11 residues. The V gene's germline CDR1 is DFQATT and CDR2 SNEGSKA (reference sequence). The CDR3 loop is CSAKDSYGYTF. The CDR3 nucleotides are TGCAGTGCCAAGGACAGCTATGGCTACACCTTC.

The chain recombines TRBV27 with TRBJ1-4, with 7 bases fitting TRBD1. CDR1 and CDR2 from the germline V gene are MNHEY and SMNVEV (reference sequence). This CDR3 is 15 amino acids long. V dropped 6 bases and J dropped 10; count of bases not matched to a gene: 14. The CDR3 region is CASSPTGSVFGKLFF. CDR3 DNA: TGTGCCAGCAGCCCGACAGGGTCAGTGTTTGGAAAACTGTTTTTT.

The CDR3 here is CSASTGSLPYNEQFF. CDR3 coding DNA: TGCAGTGCATCGACCGGGAGCCTCCCCTACAATGAGCAGTTCTTC. J is TRBJ2-1 and V is TRBV20-1; D perhaps matches TRBD2 (6 bases). The CDR3 loop spans 15 amino acids. Germline-derived CDR1 and CDR2 are DFQATT and SNEGSKA (reference sequence). The V and J ends lost 6 bases and 2 bases respectively, with 17 bases between them.

Remarks on this clonotype: A much larger clone lies a single base off, so this may be a read error. V is TRBV24-1 and J is TRBJ2-1; D gene unclear. The V gene's germline CDR1 is KGHDR and CDR2 SFDVKD. With 2 bases removed from V and 3 bases from J, the gap between germline ends came to 7 bases. There are 14 residues in the CDR3. The CDR3 region has the DNA TGTGCCACCAGTGATTCCCCCAACTACAATGAGCAGTTCTTC. Protein product: CATSDSPNYNEQFF.

The gene calls are TRBV12-3 or TRBV12-4 and TRBJ2-7; D perhaps matches TRBD1 (5 bases). This CDR3 spans 14 amino acids. V gave up 1 base and J gave up 2 bases, with 9 bases separating them. The CDR3 region has the DNA TGTGCCAGCAGTTTAGGGACAAGAGCCTACGAGCAGTACTTC. As protein: CASSLGTRAYEQYF.

This sequence joins TRBV5-1 and TRBJ2-1; perhaps D is TRBD1 or TRBD2 (5 bases each). The CDR3 is 16 amino acids. In germline, CDR1 is SGHRS, CDR2 YFSETQ. V dropped 3 bases and J dropped 4 bases, with 17 bases sitting between them. The CDR3 DNA reads TGCGCCAGCAGCTCAGGATCGGGTGGGGGATACAATGAGCAGTTCTTC. Its translation: CASSSGSGGGYNEQFF.

This clonotype was counted between two and nine times. This chain's CDR3 is CASSVKETQYF. CDR3 DNA sequence: TGTGCCAGCAGCGTTAAAGAGACCCAGTACTTC. The genes are TRBV2 and TRBJ2-5; D unresolved. Trimming pared 6 bases from V and 3 bases from J, leaving 5 bases between. The CDR3 has 11 amino acids. Germline V gives CDR1 SNHLY, CDR2 FYNNEI.

This clonotype has a handful of counts. CDR3 coding DNA: TGTGCCAGCAATCGTAGCGCACCAGAGACCCAGTACTTC. Its translation: CASNRSAPETQYF. The chain combines TRBV12-3 or TRBV12-4 with TRBJ2-5, with D maybe TRBD2 (5 bases). V was pared by 7 bases and J by 4 bases, with 13 bases between. CDR3 length: 13 residues.

The rearrangement links TRBV7-8 to TRBJ1-5; possibly TRBD1 for D (5 bases). Trimming pared 4 bases from V and 4 bases from J, leaving 14 bases between. CDR3 length equals 15 residues. Per the germline V gene, CDR1 is SGHVS and CDR2 is FQNEAQ. This chain's CDR3 is CASSSLLGGNQPQHF. For the CDR3, the DNA is TGTGCCAGCAGCTCGCTCCTGGGGGGAAATCAGCCCCAGCATTTT.

J is TRBJ2-7 and V is TRBV20-1; 8 bases match TRBD1. V was clipped by 5 bases and J by 3 bases; unmatched bases: 9. Germline-derived CDR1 and CDR2 are DFQATT and SNEGSKA (reference sequence). This CDR3 is 14 amino acids long. The CDR3 DNA reads TGCAGTGCTGCACCAGGGGGCGGGGTCTACGAGCAGTACTTC. Translated, it gives CSAAPGGGVYEQYF.

Only a few counts were recorded for this clonotype. This chain joins TRBV20-1 and TRBJ2-7; 9 bases are a match to TRBD2. The CDR3 runs to 15 residues. Trimming removed 4 bases from V and 4 bases from J; junction bases left unmatched: 11. Per germline, CDR1 DFQATT and CDR2 SNEGSKA (reference sequence). The CDR3 DNA follows: TGCAGTGCTACTCCTCCGGATACTAGCGGGTACGAGCAGTACTTC. Its translation: CSATPPDTSGYEQYF.

This clonotype was detected a few times. The chain carries TRBV19 and TRBJ2-3; 7 bases line up with TRBD1. Germline V gives CDR1 LNHDA, CDR2 SQIVND (reference sequence). Trimming took 5 bases from V and 4 from J; bases not matched to a gene: 6. There are 14 residues in the CDR3. The CDR3 loop reads CASSQGDFADTQYF. The CDR3 DNA reads TGTGCCAGTAGTCAGGGGGATTTTGCAGATACGCAGTATTTT.

This clonotype was seen once. The chain recombines TRBV20-1 with TRBJ2-1; D not certain. The V gene's germline CDR1 is DFQATT and CDR2 SNEGSKA (reference sequence). Trimming took 3 bases from V and 7 from J, leaving 16 bases between them. CDR3 size: 14 residues. CDR3: CSASLGMGRNEQFF. The DNA for the CDR3 is TGCAGTGCTAGTTTAGGGATGGGTCGAAATGAGCAGTTCTTC.

The chain recombines TRBV2 with TRBJ2-2, with 12 bases aligning to TRBD2. V was clipped by 6 bases and J by 5 bases; unmatched bases: 4. Germline V CDR1 and CDR2: SNHLY, FYNNEI. The CDR3 contains 15 residues. This CDR3 reads CASRATSGSTGELFF. As DNA, the CDR3 is TGTGCCAGCAGGGCGACTAGCGGGAGTACCGGGGAGCTGTTTTTT. Looking up the rest from reference TRBV2 and TRBJ2-2 gives the full variable domain: EPEVTQTPSHQVTQMGQEVILRCVPISNHLYFYWYRQILGQKVEFLVSFYNNEISEKSEIFDDQFSVERPDGSNFTLKIRSTKLEDSAMYFCASRATSGSTGELFFGEGSRLTVL.

The chain links TRBV21-1 to TRBJ1-5; the D segment call TRBD1 is taken from the table without a DNA check. TRBV21-1 has pseudogene status. This CDR3 contains 16 residues. The CDR3 region is CASSKALGTDYQPQHF. The CDR3 nucleotides read TGTGCCAGCAGCAAAGCGCTAGGGACAGATTATCAGCCCCAGCATTTT.

As concerns this clonotype: This may be a read error, as it is one base from a much larger clone. This sequence joins TRBV5-1 and TRBJ2-7; 8 bases are a match to TRBD2. The CDR3 runs 17 residues. Germline V gives CDR1 SGHRS, CDR2 YFSETQ. The CDR3 sequence is CACSSSWGSGSIYEQYF. The CDR3 coding sequence is TGCGCCTGCAGCTCGTCCTGGGGAAGCGGGAGTATCTACGAGCAGTACTTC.

This clonotype occurred a few times. The CDR3 is CASSLSSGANSPLHF. The CDR3 DNA is TGTGCCAGCAGCTTAAGCTCAGGGGCGAATTCACCCCTCCACTTT. The chain is built from TRBV7-8 and TRBJ1-6; D perhaps matches TRBD1 (6 bases). V lost 2 bases to trimming and J lost 7 bases, with 12 bases between them. Germline loops: CDR1 SGHVS, CDR2 FQNEAQ. This CDR3 contains 15 residues.

Comment on this clonotype: Sequence at one end of the junction differs from germline and may be a read error. The V and J genes are TRBV20-1 and TRBJ1-5; 10 bases align to TRBD1. The CDR3 covers 13 residues. CDR1 is DFQATT, CDR2 SNEGSKA, per germline (reference sequence). CDR3 DNA: TGCAGTGTTAGAGGGACAGGGGATCAGCCCCAGCATTTT. It codes for CSVRGTGDQPQHF.

The chain couples TRBV20-1 to TRBJ1-5; D perhaps matches TRBD1 (5 bases). V gave up 6 bases and J gave up 2 bases, with 11 bases separating them. Looked up from germline, CDR1 is DFQATT and CDR2 is SNEGSKA (reference sequence). CDR3 length equals 13 residues. The CDR3 region has the DNA TGCAGTGCCCCTACGGGGGGCAATCAGCCCCAGCATTTT. This sequence encodes CSAPTGGNQPQHF.

This rearrangement joins TRBV6-2 or TRBV6-3 to TRBJ2-7; 8 bases are shared with TRBD2. Germline CDR1 MNHEY, CDR2 SVGEGT. CDR3 length: 14 amino acids. J lost 4 bases, V lost 0 bases, and 2 bases had no gene match. CDR3 region: CASSYSSGSYEQYF. CDR3 bases: TGTGCCAGCAGTTACTCCAGCGGGAGTTACGAGCAGTACTTC.

This chain joins TRBV6-2 or TRBV6-3 and TRBJ1-1; the D is unclear. From germline, CDR1 is MNHEY and CDR2 SVGEGT. CDR3 length: 13 residues. The V and J ends lost 5 bases and 6 bases respectively, with 13 bases between them. The CDR3 loop is CASSDTGRAEAFF. The CDR3 DNA sequence: TGTGCCAGCAGTGATACTGGACGGGCTGAAGCTTTCTTT.

The chain has TRBV6-2 or TRBV6-3 and TRBJ2-1; 11 bases agree with TRBD2. V dropped 5 bases and J dropped 8; count of bases not matched to a gene: 14. CDR1 and CDR2 (germline): MNHEY, SVGEGT. This CDR3 has 17 residues. This CDR3 is CASSPEYSGRAFYEQFF. CDR3 nucleotides: TGTGCCAGCAGTCCAGAGTATAGCGGGAGGGCCTTCTATGAGCAGTTCTTC.

The chain couples TRBV18 to TRBJ1-4, with no clear D. Trimming removed 1 base at V and 7 bases at J, with 10 bases between. CDR3 length: 14 amino acids. Germline loops: CDR1 KGHSH, CDR2 LQKENI. The CDR3 is CASSPRQYGEKLFF. The CDR3 DNA is TGTGCCAGCTCACCACGGCAGTATGGTGAAAAACTGTTTTTT.